The entry below gives a single T cell receptor (beta chain) sequence along with its context. The data were taken from a study of cytomegalovirus exposure and HLA in healthy donors. The primer mix had 60 Vbeta and 13 Jbeta primers. Sequencing was performed with immunoSEQ multiplex PCR; in TCRdb, only in-frame clones are kept and a portion is missing. Of about 90,000 clones in the sample, 70% to 85% are singletons; the top ten hold 2% to 2.5%. This clonotype was sampled from a young man in good health and CMV-seronegative. The material sequenced was PBMCs.

The CDR3, as DNA: TGCAGCGTTGGACAGAACACTGAAGCTTTCTTT. Encoded protein: CSVGQNTEAFF. This chain connects TRBV29-1 to TRBJ1-1; D unresolved. The CDR3 runs to 11 residues. The germline V gene encodes CDR1 SQVTM and CDR2 ANQGSEA. Trimming removed 4 bases at V and 1 base at J, with 4 bases between.